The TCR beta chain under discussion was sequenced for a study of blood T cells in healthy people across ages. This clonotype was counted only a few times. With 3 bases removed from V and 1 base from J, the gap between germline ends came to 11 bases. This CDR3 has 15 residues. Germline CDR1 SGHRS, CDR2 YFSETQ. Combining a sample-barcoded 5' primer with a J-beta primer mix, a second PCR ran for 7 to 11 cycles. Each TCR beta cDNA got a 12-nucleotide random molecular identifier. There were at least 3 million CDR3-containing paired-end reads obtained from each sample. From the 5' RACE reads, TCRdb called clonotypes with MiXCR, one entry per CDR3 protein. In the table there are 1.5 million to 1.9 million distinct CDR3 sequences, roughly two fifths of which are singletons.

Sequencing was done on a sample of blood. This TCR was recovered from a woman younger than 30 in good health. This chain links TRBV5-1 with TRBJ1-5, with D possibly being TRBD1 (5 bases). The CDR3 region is CASSWVGGSNQPQHF. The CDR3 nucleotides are TGCGCCAGCAGCTGGGTCGGGGGAAGCAATCAGCCCCAGCATTTT.